Below are 7 T cell receptor beta chains sequenced from a single sample in a study of T cell changes during pregnancy in multiple sclerosis (dated 2019 in TCRdb). The library was made by the immunoSEQ multiplex PCR assay. The clones in this table, taken by TCRdb from immuneACCESS, are in-frame only. Not every clone is retained; where verified, under half of the shortfall comes from an unresolved V gene, and the cause of the rest is unknown. For this sample there are approximately 69,000 clones; about 94% appear just once. The top ten clones comprise about 0.5% of the sample. Sequences were derived from peripheral blood, sampled in the third trimester of pregnancy. The receptors originated from a female donor with multiple sclerosis, enrolled in a pregnancy study.

V is TRBV30 and J is TRBJ2-1; 10 nucleotides agree with TRBD2. The CDR3 length is 20 residues. Germline V lookup: CDR1 GTSNPN, CDR2 SVGIG (reference sequence). The junction had 17 bases not matched to a gene; V was cut back by 3 bases and J by 0 bases. The CDR3 DNA reads TGTGCCTGGAGAAGCCTTGACCAGCGGGGGGGCCCTAGCTCCTACAATGAGCAGTTCTTC. Its protein product is CAWRSLDQRGGPSSYNEQFF.

V and J are TRBV19 and TRBJ1-5, with D possibly matching TRBD1 (6 bases). CDR3 length equals 17 residues. V lost 4 bases and J 0 bases, leaving 16 bases between the germline ends. Germline values: CDR1 LNHDA, CDR2 SQIVND (reference sequence). The DNA of the CDR3 is TGTGCCAGTAGTAAGGCCCACGGACAGCATAGCAATCAGCCCCAGCATTTT. Amino acids: CASSKAHGQHSNQPQHF.

V and J are TRBV5-6 and TRBJ1-2; D remains ambiguous. The V end was cut by 4 bases, the J end by 4 bases, with 14 bases between. The CDR3 extends over 14 amino acids. Germline values: CDR1 SGHDT, CDR2 YYEEEE. This CDR3 is CASSRGRQLYGYTF. The DNA for the CDR3 is TGTGCCAGCAGCCGAGGCCGCCAGCTCTATGGCTACACCTTC.

This chain connects TRBV2 to TRBJ1-5; D not resolved. This CDR3 contains 14 residues. Between the trimmed V and J ends, which lost 2 bases and 3 bases, there was a span of 8 bases. Germline V CDR1 and CDR2: SNHLY, FYNNEI. The CDR3 is CASSEISNNQPQHF. CDR3 DNA: TGTGCCAGCAGTGAAATTTCTAACAATCAGCCCCAGCATTTT.

The chain uses TRBV12-5 and TRBJ1-1, with 8 bases aligning to TRBD1. Germline lookup yields CDR1 LGHNT and CDR2 FRNRAP. Unmatched junction bases numbered 9, after V lost 2 bases and J lost 1 base. The CDR3 totals 17 residues. Here the CDR3 DNA reads TGTGCTAGTGGTTTGCCCCCGGACAGGGTACCGAACACTGAAGCTTTCTTT. This gives the protein CASGLPPDRVPNTEAFF.

The chain carries TRBV19 and TRBJ2-1; D is unclear. The CDR3 extends over 16 amino acids. Germline CDR1 reads LNHDA; CDR2 reads SQIVND (reference sequence). The V end was cut by 1 base, the J end by 7 bases, with 17 bases between. CDR3 sequence reads: CASSIGPKEMRNEQFF. The CDR3 nucleotides are TGTGCCAGTAGTATAGGACCCAAGGAGATGAGGAATGAGCAGTTCTTC.

This sequence joins TRBV28 and TRBJ2-2; 10 positions agree with TRBD1. CDR1 is MDHEN, CDR2 SYDVKM, per germline. V dropped 7 bases and J dropped 5; count of bases not matched to a gene: 7. This CDR3 region has 15 residues. The CDR3: CASNRQGAGTGELFF. CDR3 coding DNA: TGTGCCAGCAACAGACAGGGGGCAGGGACCGGGGAGCTGTTTTTT.